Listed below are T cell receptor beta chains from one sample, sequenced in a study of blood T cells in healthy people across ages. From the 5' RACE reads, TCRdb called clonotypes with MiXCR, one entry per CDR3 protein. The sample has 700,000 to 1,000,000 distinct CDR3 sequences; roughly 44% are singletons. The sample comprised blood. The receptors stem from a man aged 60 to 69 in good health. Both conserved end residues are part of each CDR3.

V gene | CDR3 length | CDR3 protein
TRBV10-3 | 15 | CAISEGALSSYEQYF
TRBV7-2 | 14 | CASGLLAESYEQYF
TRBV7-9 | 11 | CASSLPPSQYF
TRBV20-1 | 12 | CRGHSGANVLTF
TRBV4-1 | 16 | CASSHLLAGTQETQYF
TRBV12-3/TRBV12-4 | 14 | CASSPEVEDDEQFF
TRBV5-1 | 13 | CASSPTVTHEQYF
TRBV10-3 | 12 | CASQTGLHEQFF
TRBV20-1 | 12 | CSARDRPNEQYF
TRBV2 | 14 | CASSGGGLVEAQYF
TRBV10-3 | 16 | CAISESTGTGNTEAFF
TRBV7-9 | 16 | CASSPLGGGMNTEAFF
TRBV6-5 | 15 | CASRPTPGRSQGYTF
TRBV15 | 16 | CATSRDRTLPQETQYF